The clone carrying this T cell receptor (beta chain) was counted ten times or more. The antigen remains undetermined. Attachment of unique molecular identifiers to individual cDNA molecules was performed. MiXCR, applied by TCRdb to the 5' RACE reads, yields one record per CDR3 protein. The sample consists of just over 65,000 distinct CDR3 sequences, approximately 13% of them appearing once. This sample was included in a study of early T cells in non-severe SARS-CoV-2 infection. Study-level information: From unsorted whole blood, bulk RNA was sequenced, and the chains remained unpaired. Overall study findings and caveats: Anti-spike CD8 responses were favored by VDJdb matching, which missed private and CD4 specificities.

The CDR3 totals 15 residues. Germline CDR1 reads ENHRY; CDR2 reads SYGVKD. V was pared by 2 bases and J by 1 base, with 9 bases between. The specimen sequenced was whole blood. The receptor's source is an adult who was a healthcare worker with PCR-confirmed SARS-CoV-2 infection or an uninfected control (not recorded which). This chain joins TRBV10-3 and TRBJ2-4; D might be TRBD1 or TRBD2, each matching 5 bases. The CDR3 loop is CAISEGGTAKNIQYF. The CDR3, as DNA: TGTGCCATCAGTGAGGGGGGTACGGCCAAAAACATTCAGTACTTC.